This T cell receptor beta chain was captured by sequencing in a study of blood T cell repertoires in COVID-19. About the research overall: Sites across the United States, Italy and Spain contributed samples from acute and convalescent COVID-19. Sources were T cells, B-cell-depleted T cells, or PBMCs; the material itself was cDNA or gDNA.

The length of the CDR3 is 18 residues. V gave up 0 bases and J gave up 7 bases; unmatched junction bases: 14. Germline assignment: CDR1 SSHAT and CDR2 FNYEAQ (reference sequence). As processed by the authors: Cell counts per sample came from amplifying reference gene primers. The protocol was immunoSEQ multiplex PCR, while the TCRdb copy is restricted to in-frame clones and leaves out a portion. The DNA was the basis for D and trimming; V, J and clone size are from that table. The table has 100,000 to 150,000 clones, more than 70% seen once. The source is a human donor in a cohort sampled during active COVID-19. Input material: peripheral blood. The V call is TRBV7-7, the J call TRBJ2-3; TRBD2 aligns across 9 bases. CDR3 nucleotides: TGTGCCAGCAGCTTAGCGCTCGGCGGGAGGGCCGATCTGAATACGCAGTATTTT. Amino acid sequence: CASSLALGGRADLNTQYF.